One sample yielded the 7 T cell receptor beta chains listed below, sequenced in a study of cytomegalovirus exposure and HLA in healthy donors. Primers included in the PCR were 60 Vbeta and 13 Jbeta primers. Profiled with immunoSEQ multiplex PCR; TCRdb holds only in-frame clones, not every one. Of approximately 100,000 clones listed, around 80% are singletons. Material for sequencing was PBMCs. These receptors were taken from a man between 60 and 70 years old in good health and CMV-seropositive.

This sequence joins TRBV11-2 and TRBJ2-1; 7 bases are shared with TRBD1. This CDR3 has 15 residues. The germline V gene has CDR1 SGHAT and CDR2 FQNNGV. Trimming took 0 bases from V and 4 from J; bases not matched to a gene: 3. In DNA, the CDR3 is TGTGCCAGCAGCTTAGATGGGACAGCTTACAATGAGCAGTTCTTC. Its protein is CASSLDGTAYNEQFF.

The CDR3, as DNA: TGTGCCATCAGTGTAGACAGGGCCAATGAGCAGTTCTTC. Its translation is CAISVDRANEQFF. The chain links TRBV10-3 to TRBJ2-1; 7 bases agree with TRBD1. V lost 4 bases to trimming and J lost 6 bases; unmatched junction nucleotides: 3. CDR1 is ENHRY and CDR2 is SYGVKD in the germline V gene. There are 13 residues in the CDR3.

The J gene is TRBJ2-1, the V gene TRBV14, with 15 bases matching TRBD2. CDR3 length equals 19 residues. Trimming took 3 bases from V and 4 from J; bases not matched to a gene: 10. CDR1 is SGHDN, CDR2 FVKESK, per germline. The CDR3 nucleotides read TGTGCCAGCAGCCACACGACGGGACTAGCGGGGGGAGTTTACAATGAGCAGTTCTTC. It encodes CASSHTTGLAGGVYNEQFF.

The rearrangement links TRBV15 to TRBJ2-5; D remains ambiguous. Germline CDR1 LNHNV, CDR2 YYDKDF (reference sequence). Between the trimmed V and J ends, which lost 0 bases and 5 bases, there was a span of 13 bases. The CDR3 consists of 15 residues. The CDR3 region is CATSRDYSPRETQYF. DNA for the CDR3: TGTGCCACCAGCAGAGATTATTCCCCCAGGGAGACCCAGTACTTC.

The CDR3 reads CASRLQLPTSYRTDTQYF. The CDR3 DNA reads TGTGCCAGCAGACTCCAACTCCCTACTAGTTATCGCACAGATACGCAGTATTTT. The gene calls are TRBV2 and TRBJ2-3; TRBD2 is a possible D gene (5 bases). This CDR3 region has 18 residues. Germline lookup yields CDR1 SNHLY and CDR2 FYNNEI. V shed 6 bases and J shed 1 base, with 23 bases lying between them.

The chain links TRBV4-2 to TRBJ1-1; TRBD1 aligns across 8 bases. CDR3 length: 15 residues. Losses at the gene ends were 5 bases for V and 5 bases for J; bases not matched to a gene: 10. Germline V gene data show CDR1 as LGHNA and CDR2 as YNFKEQ. CDR3 nucleotide sequence: TGTGCCAGCAGCGCTCACAGGGGGAGGAGGACTGAAGCTTTCTTT. This encodes CASSAHRGRRTEAFF.

This chain joins TRBV5-6 and TRBJ2-3, with D perhaps matching TRBD1 (5 bases). V gave up 0 bases and J gave up 1 base, with 9 bases separating them. This CDR3 is 15 amino acids long. Germline V lookup: CDR1 SGHDT, CDR2 YYEEEE. CDR3 in amino acids: CASSLVQAGTDTQYF. CDR3 DNA: TGTGCCAGCAGCTTGGTACAGGCTGGCACAGATACGCAGTATTTT.